The following is a T cell receptor (beta chain) sequence with its context. It lacks a known antigen. Per-base quality was not reported, and no clone a single base away is much larger than it. The germline V gene (reference sequence) specifies DFQATT as CDR1 and SNEGSKA as CDR2. Between the V and J ends, shortened by 3 bases and 5 bases respectively, the junction contains 11 bases. CDR3 length: 12 amino acids, cysteine to phenylalanine. Only CDR3 DNA is held: 36 bases, read in frame from base 1. The source of the sample is a study of blood T cell repertoires in COVID-19 (dated by TCRdb to 2019 to 2021). As for the study more broadly: Samples from collaborators originated in the United States, Italy and Spain and spanned both the acute and convalescent phases of COVID-19. The repertoires were released in a freely available public database intended as a resource for research on the immune response to SARS-CoV-2. The samples were drawn from two sources: the first 160 participants of the ongoing ImmuneRACE study, and 1,000 to 1,500 subjects contributed by 6 global collaborators. The material from the prospective study consisted of cDNA or gDNA derived from T cells, B-cell-depleted T cells, or PBMCs. The sample metadata nearly always contained a de-identified subject ID, COVID-19 status, age in years and sex. The dataset comprised deeply sampled blood TCRbeta repertoires from subjects exposed to, actively infected with, or recovered from COVID-19. Where HLA class I and class II types were available, the types were taken from metadata supplied by the sample provider, not from assay-based typing. Results the study describes overall, beyond this receptor: The quantity of clinical and demographic metadata differed by source and by participant and was supplied without curation.

Each collaborating institution followed its own protocols to collect whole blood in K2EDTA tubes. For TCRbeta analysis, collaborator samples were shipped as frozen whole blood, as isolated PBMCs, or as DNA extracted from either sample type. TCRbeta CDR3 regions were amplified from genomic DNA using the immunoSEQ Assay, a bias-controlled multiplex PCR. Regarding the original processing steps: The number of nucleated cells in each sample was estimated by amplification of reference gene primers within the assay. Sequence reads were collapsed and filtered to measure the absolute abundance of every unique TCRbeta CDR3 rearrangement. For each sample, productive Simpson clonality was calculated as the square root of Simpson's diversity index across productive rearrangements. TCRdb retrieved this table from immuneACCESS and kept in-frame rearrangements only. Not all clones are present; in checked studies, unresolved V genes account for under half, and no reason is known for the remainder. That table supplies the V and J calls and clone size; D and trimming were determined from the DNA. For this sample there are about 80,000 clones; 70% to 80% appear just once. The ten largest clonotypes hold approximately 15% of the sample.

Sequencing was carried out using peripheral blood. This TCR was sampled from a man between 65 and 80 years old with active or convalescent COVID-19. Rearrangement joined TRBV20-1 to TRBJ2-7; the D gene identity is not certain. The nucleotide sequence reads as follows: TGCAGTGCTAGTGGTCAATCCCACGAGCAGTACTTC. Translated, this gives CSASGQSHEQYF.